These T cell receptor beta chains were read from a single sample in a study of blood T cells in healthy people across ages. Using its own MiXCR run on the 5' RACE reads, TCRdb lists one record per CDR3 protein. The table lists 1.5 million to 2 million distinct CDR3 sequences, 28% of them singletons. Sequenced material: blood. The receptors shown here come from a woman in her 30s in good health. Both conserved end residues are part of each CDR3. D genes are given only for firm matches. Size tells how often a clone was seen (once, few, many) or the class of an expanded clone, and some rows leave it out.

TRBV2	-	TRBJ2-4	-	CASRNLAKNIQYF	TGTGCCAGCAGGAATTTAGCCAAAAACATTCAGTACTTC
TRBV7-2	-	TRBJ1-2	few	CASSPGRQFGYTF	TGTGCCAGCAGCCCCGGGAGGCAGTTTGGCTACACCTTC
TRBV7-9	TRBD1	TRBJ2-4	many	CASSLGQQALDRVQNIQYF	TGTGCCAGCAGCTTAGGCCAACAGGCGCTGGACAGGGTCCAAAACATTCAGTACTTC
TRBV7-2	-	TRBJ2-3	-	CASSTRVSGADTQYF	TGTGCCAGCAGCACCCGGGTTAGCGGCGCAGATACGCAGTATTTT
TRBV9	TRBD1	TRBJ1-2	few	CASSATGTDPTYGYTF	TGTGCCAGCAGCGCCACTGGGACAGATCCGACCTATGGCTACACCTTC
TRBV12-3/TRBV12-4	-	TRBJ2-2	-	CASSSIEGSLAGERFF	TGTGCCAGCAGTTCAATAGAGGGAAGCTTGGCCGGGGAGCGGTTTTTT
TRBV20-1	-	TRBJ2-4	many	CSAPGTPLAKNIQYF	TGCAGTGCGCCTGGGACTCCATTAGCCAAAAACATTCAGTACTTC
TRBV7-9	-	TRBJ2-1	-	CASPKGEGQWEQFF	TGTGCCAGCCCGAAAGGGGAGGGACAATGGGAGCAGTTCTTC
TRBV20-1	-	TRBJ2-7	-	CSAKAWGRGYEQYF	TGCAGTGCTAAAGCATGGGGACGAGGCTACGAGCAGTACTTC
TRBV5-1	TRBD1	TRBJ2-7	few	CASSEDRGLGEQYF	TGCGCCAGCAGCGAGGACAGGGGGCTTGGCGAGCAGTACTTC
TRBV7-6	-	TRBJ1-5	-	CASSLRLSQPQHF	TGTGCCAGCAGCTTGAGGTTAAGTCAGCCCCAGCATTTT
TRBV7-2	TRBD2	TRBJ2-7	few	CASTATSGNYEQYF	TGTGCCAGCACAGCGACTAGCGGAAACTACGAGCAGTACTTC
TRBV7-9	TRBD1	TRBJ2-7	-	CASSWDRGSPEQYF	TGTGCCAGCAGCTGGGACAGGGGGAGTCCCGAGCAGTACTTC
TRBV20-1	-	TRBJ1-5	few	CSARVTGVHQPQHF	TGCAGTGCTAGGGTGACAGGCGTTCATCAGCCCCAGCATTTT
TRBV2	TRBD2	TRBJ2-1	-	CASSLSGLAGDNEQFF	TGTGCCAGCAGTCTATCAGGTCTAGCGGGAGATAATGAGCAGTTCTTC
TRBV5-1	TRBD1	TRBJ2-1	-	CASSRTTGLDEQFF	TGCGCCAGCAGCCGTACGACAGGGTTGGATGAGCAGTTCTTC
TRBV7-2	TRBD2	TRBJ2-7	-	CASSLYGLAGGGTLGQYF	TGTGCCAGCAGCTTATACGGACTAGCGGGAGGAGGGACCTTGGGGCAGTACTTC